Sequencing of this T cell receptor beta chain was carried out in a study of T cell responses to AZD1222 COVID-19 vaccine. Regarding the study as a whole: The number of AZD1222 recipients seropositive at baseline was only 5 to 7.

As concerns this clone: As yet, its antigen is unknown.

The protocol was immunoSEQ multiplex PCR, while the TCRdb copy is restricted to in-frame clones and leaves out a portion. The table records approximately 150,000 clones, 88% of them present only once. Sequenced here: peripheral blood, sampled 28 days after the second dose of the MenACWY control vaccine. This TCR derives from an adult who received the MenACWY meningococcal vaccine as a control.

This chain's CDR3 is CASSLAVAGANVLTF. The CDR3 nucleotides read TGTGCCAGCAGCTTAGCGGTAGCTGGGGCCAACGTCCTGACTTTC. The V and J genes are TRBV7-2 and TRBJ2-6; D is unresolved. V lost 0 bases and J lost 2, with 5 bases in between. Germline loops: CDR1 SGHTA, CDR2 FQGNSA. There are 15 residues in the CDR3.